The clone carrying this T cell receptor (beta chain) came up many times. The antigen remains unidentified. The record originates from a study of response to subunit inactivated influenza vaccine. TCRdb passed the RT-PCR reads through MiXCR, listing each CDR3 protein once. The table lists hundreds of thousands of distinct CDR3 sequences, around 13% of them singletons. Whole-study results and caveats: Authors suggested each seasonal influenza vaccination recruits few new T cells.

The CDR3 loop spans 17 amino acids. Germline values: CDR1 SGHDN, CDR2 FVKESK. Trimming cost V 3 bases and J 5 bases, with 20 bases left between them. The clonotype comes from a man aged 50 or older who received an inactivated influenza vaccine. The chain employs TRBV14 and TRBJ2-1; TRBD1 or TRBD2 may be the D gene (6 bases each). The sample was PBMCs from blood, taken less than 15 days before vaccination. The DNA of the CDR3 is TGTGCCAGCAGCCAGAGGGGAGGCGGGACAAGGAACAATGAGCAGTTCTTC. Its protein product is CASSQRGGGTRNNEQFF.